A single sample is the source of the 15 T cell receptor beta chains below, sequenced in a study of blood T cell repertoires in COVID-19. TCRdb's copy holds only in-frame clones and misses some; the assay was immunoSEQ multiplex PCR. The table includes around 200,000 clones, roughly 86% detected once. Sequenced material: PBMCs or T cells enriched from blood (not recorded which). The receptors shown here come from a man aged 40-49 years with acute COVID-19.

The genes are TRBV9 and TRBJ1-6; possibly TRBD1 for D (5 bases). Between the trimmed V and J ends, which lost 2 bases and 6 bases, there was a span of 6 bases. CDR3 length: 13 residues. The germline V gene has CDR1 SGDLS and CDR2 YYNGEE. As DNA, the CDR3 is TGTGCCAGCAGCGTCCAGGGTAATTCACCCCTCCACTTT. This gives the protein CASSVQGNSPLHF. Using reference TRBV9 and TRBJ1-6 for the parts outside the CDR3, the full variable domain is DSGVTQTPKHLITATGQRVTLRCSPRSGDLSVYWYQQSLDQGLQFLIQYYNGEERAKGNILERFSAQQFPDLHSELNLSSLELGDSALYFCASSVQGNSPLHFGNGTRLTVT.

The sample holds one count of this clone. This rearrangement joins TRBV10-2 to TRBJ1-1; no reliable D call. This CDR3 spans 13 amino acids. CDR1 WSHSY and CDR2 SAAADI come from the germline V gene. V gave up 5 bases and J gave up 4 bases, with 11 bases separating them. The CDR3 DNA is TGCGCCAGCAGTCGTCGTGAGTTCACTGAAGCTTTCTTT. Encoded protein: CASSRREFTEAFF.

CDR3 sequence (DNA): TGTGCCAGCAGTGAAAGCGGCAGGGGGTTCGCTGAAGCTTTCTTT. Its protein is CASSESGRGFAEAFF. This chain joins TRBV6-1 and TRBJ1-1, with TRBD1 matching 7 bases. The CDR3 runs to 15 residues. Germline CDR1 and CDR2: MNHNS and SASEGT. V dropped 2 bases and J dropped 6; count of bases not matched to a gene: 9.

The rearrangement uses TRBV5-4 and TRBJ2-7; 10 bases fit TRBD2. The ends lost 6 bases at V and 6 bases at J; junction bases unmatched: 6. CDR1 is SGHNT and CDR2 is YYREEE in the germline V gene (reference sequence). The CDR3 is made up of 13 amino acids. CDR3 amino acids: CASTPSGSAEQYF. CDR3 DNA: TGTGCCAGCACCCCTAGCGGGAGTGCCGAGCAGTACTTC.

The chain employs TRBV13 and TRBJ2-7, with TRBD2 identical over 12 bases. V trimming: 4 bases; J trimming: 4 bases; junction bases outside the gene matches: 5. Looked up from germline, CDR1 is PRHDT and CDR2 is FYEKMQ (reference sequence). The CDR3 is 15 residues long. CDR3 in amino acids: CASSSPTSGSYEQYF. CDR3 nucleotide sequence: TGTGCCAGCAGCTCCCCGACTAGCGGGAGTTACGAGCAGTACTTC.

The V gene is TRBV27, the J gene TRBJ2-7; weak D call: TRBD2 (7 bases). The CDR3 sequence is 13 residues long. CDR1 and CDR2 from the germline V gene are MNHEY and SMNVEV (reference sequence). The V end lost 5 bases, the J end lost 3 bases, and 11 bases lay between the germline ends. As DNA, the CDR3 is TGTGCCAGCAGTAGGGGAGGGGGCTACGAGCAGTACTTC. Protein: CASSRGGGYEQYF.

The J gene is TRBJ2-3, the V gene TRBV7-8, with a weak D call TRBD2 (6 bases). The germline V gene has CDR1 SGHVS and CDR2 FQNEAQ. With 2 bases removed from V and 3 bases from J, the gap between germline ends came to 12 bases. This CDR3 spans 15 amino acids. This CDR3 is CASSLLTGETDTQYF. The CDR3 DNA sequence: TGTGCCAGCAGCTTATTAACGGGAGAAACAGATACGCAGTATTTT.

The V gene is TRBV4-1, the J gene TRBJ2-7, with D possibly matching TRBD2 (6 bases). The CDR3 spans 12 residues. The germline V gene encodes CDR1 MGHRA and CDR2 YSYEKL. V gave up 8 bases and J gave up 0 bases, with 8 bases separating them. The CDR3 here is CASRRGSYEQYF. CDR3 sequence (DNA): TGCGCCAGCCGGAGGGGCTCCTACGAGCAGTACTTC.

This chain uses TRBV5-1 with TRBJ1-4; 8 bases fit TRBD1. From germline, CDR1 is SGHRS and CDR2 YFSETQ. CDR3 length equals 16 residues. After removal of 0 bases from V and 7 bases from J, the junction contained 8 bases not matched to a gene. The CDR3 loop reads CASSLAQGARGEKLFF. DNA for the CDR3: TGCGCCAGCAGCTTGGCCCAGGGGGCAAGGGGTGAAAAACTGTTTTTT. Combining the CDR3 with reference TRBV5-1 and TRBJ1-4 gives the whole variable domain KAGVTQTPRYLIKTRGQQVTLSCSPISGHRSVSWYQQTPGQGLQFLFEYFSETQRNKGNFPGRFSGRQFSNSRSEMNVSTLELGDSALYLCASSLAQGARGEKLFFGSGTQLSVL.

The chain joins TRBV28 to TRBJ2-3; D is unclear. With 3 bases removed from V and 0 bases from J, the gap between germline ends came to 7 bases. The CDR3 extends over 14 amino acids. Germline CDR1 is MDHEN and CDR2 is SYDVKM. The CDR3 DNA follows: TGTGCCAGCAGTTTTACCGGGAGCACAGATACGCAGTATTTT. Translating gives CASSFTGSTDTQYF.

The chain recombines TRBV4-1 with TRBJ2-2, with 7 nucleotides matching TRBD1. The trim removed 2 bases at V and 6 bases at J, leaving 9 bases unmatched. This CDR3 is built from 16 residues. The germline gives CDR1 MGHRA, CDR2 YSYEKL. The CDR3 nucleotides read TGCGCCAGCAGCCAAACACAGGGGTCGCCACCCGGGGAGCTGTTTTTT. This sequence encodes CASSQTQGSPPGELFF.

This chain connects TRBV7-3 to TRBJ2-2; 12 bases fit TRBD2. Germline values: CDR1 SGHTA, CDR2 FQGTGA. V was pared by 3 bases and J by 6 bases, with 8 bases of the junction left unmatched. The CDR3 is made up of 17 amino acids. The CDR3 sequence: CASSFSETSGSSGELFF. CDR3 DNA sequence: TGTGCCAGCAGCTTTTCTGAGACTAGCGGGAGTTCCGGGGAGCTGTTTTTT.

The chain has TRBV4-1 and TRBJ2-5; the D is unclear. CDR3 length: 13 amino acids. CDR1 and CDR2 from the germline V gene are MGHRA and YSYEKL. Trimming stripped 4 bases from V and 1 base from J, with 7 bases between. CDR3: CASSLLSQETQYF. The CDR3 bases are TGCGCCAGCAGCCTTCTAAGCCAAGAGACCCAGTACTTC.

V is TRBV5-5 and J is TRBJ1-5; no definite D call. Germline CDR1 and CDR2: SGHKS and YYEKEE (reference sequence). The CDR3 runs to 15 residues. V lost 2 bases and J lost 4, with 13 bases in between. The CDR3 nucleotides are TGTGCCAGCAGCTTTGAGGGCGGCGGGAATCAGCCCCAGCATTTT. Its translation is CASSFEGGGNQPQHF. Together with reference TRBV5-5 and TRBJ1-5, the CDR3 gives the full variable domain: DAGVTQSPTHLIKTRGQQVTLRCSPISGHKSVSWYQQVLGQGPQFIFQYYEKEERGRGNFPDRFSARQFPNYSSELNVNALLLGDSALYLCASSFEGGGNQPQHFGDGTRLSIL.

The chain links TRBV5-1 to TRBJ2-3; 7 bases agree with TRBD2. Germline trimming cut 7 bases from V and 4 bases from J; bases unmatched to any gene: 6. The CDR3 length is 13 residues. CDR1 and CDR2 from the germline V gene are SGHRS and YFSETQ. The DNA for the CDR3 is TGCGCCAGCCGACTAGCAGGTGCAGATACGCAGTATTTT. Encoded protein: CASRLAGADTQYF. The full variable domain, with the rest looked up from reference TRBV5-1 and TRBJ2-3, is KAGVTQTPRYLIKTRGQQVTLSCSPISGHRSVSWYQQTPGQGLQFLFEYFSETQRNKGNFPGRFSGRQFSNSRSEMNVSTLELGDSALYLCASRLAGADTQYFGPGTRLTVL.